This entry features one T cell receptor (beta chain) sequence. Its specific antigen is unknown. The sample holds no much larger clone one base away, and base qualities are not on file. The data derive from a study of T cell repertoires in cytomegalovirus infection (dated by TCRdb to the late 2010s). A note on the overall study: The peptide stimulations were aimed at well-studied HLA-B-restricted epitopes as well as recently identified HLA-C-restricted CMV epitopes, whose presentation resists viral immunomodulation. The HLA type of each donor mattered for the analysis, because public TCR beta signatures pointed to carriage of CMV infection along with the matching HLA type.

Cut back by 4 bases and 3 bases, the V and J ends lie 12 bases apart. Via the germline V gene, CDR1 is SGHAT and CDR2 FQNNGV. Its CDR3 holds 14 amino acids, cysteine through phenylalanine. The kept DNA is CDR3 alone, 42 bases in frame from the first base. The sample's treatment or condition label is to be understood as: in vitro stimulation with specific CMV peptide epitopes to enrich CMV-specific T cells. The research as a whole found: In both this cohort and an independent roughly 350-donor cohort, the cumulative frequency of public TCR beta family members distinguished carriers of CMV infection plus the relevant HLA type. The ex vivo response was dominated by HLA-C-restricted CMV-specific TCR beta clonotypes, which also provided the single most frequent clonotype in two of eight donors.

Sequencing took place on an Illumina HiSeq 1500. The public reads were reprocessed in TCRdb via fastp at Q25 and MiXCR, keeping in-frame beta chains. Merged by CDR3 protein, the rows form single entries marked with the most common genes and DNA. The sample table shows 830,000 or so distinct CDR3 sequences, and less than 35% are seen once. Around 12% of the sample comes from the top ten. This clonotype was obtained from a human donor in good health (CMV status not recorded). Some clones in this sample may be carry-over from other donors' samples. The sample consisted of cultured CD8+ T cells from PBMCs, taken from culture after CMV antigen stimulation. The receptor chain draws on TRBV11-2 and TRBJ2-5; the D gene is unclear. The CDR3 region: CASSYRPEEETQYF. DNA sequence: TGTGCCAGCAGCTATAGACCAGAGGAAGAGACCCAGTACTTC.